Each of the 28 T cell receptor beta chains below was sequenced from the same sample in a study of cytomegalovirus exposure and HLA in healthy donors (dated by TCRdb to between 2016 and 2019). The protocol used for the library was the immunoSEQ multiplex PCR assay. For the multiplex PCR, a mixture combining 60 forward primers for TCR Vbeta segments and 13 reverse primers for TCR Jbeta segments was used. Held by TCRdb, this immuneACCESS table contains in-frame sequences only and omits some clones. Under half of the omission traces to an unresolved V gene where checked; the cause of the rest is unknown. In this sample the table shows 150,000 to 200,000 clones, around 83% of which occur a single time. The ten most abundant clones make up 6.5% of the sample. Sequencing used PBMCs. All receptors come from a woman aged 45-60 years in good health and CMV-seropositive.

The CDR3 region has the DNA TGCGCCAGCAGCCAAGAAGATCCAGCGGGGAGGAACATTCAGTACTTC. It yields the protein CASSQEDPAGRNIQYF. The chain links TRBV4-1 to TRBJ2-4, with 7 nucleotides matching TRBD2. Trimming took 0 bases from V and 7 from J; bases not matched to a gene: 9. CDR3 size: 16 residues. Germline lookup yields CDR1 MGHRA and CDR2 YSYEKL.

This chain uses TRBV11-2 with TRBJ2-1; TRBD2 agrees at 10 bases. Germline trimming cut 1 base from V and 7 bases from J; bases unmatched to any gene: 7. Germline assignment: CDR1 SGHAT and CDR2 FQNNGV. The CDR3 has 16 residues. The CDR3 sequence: CASSLALAGVPNEQFF. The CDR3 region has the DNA TGTGCCAGCAGCTTAGCCCTAGCGGGGGTCCCAAATGAGCAGTTCTTC.

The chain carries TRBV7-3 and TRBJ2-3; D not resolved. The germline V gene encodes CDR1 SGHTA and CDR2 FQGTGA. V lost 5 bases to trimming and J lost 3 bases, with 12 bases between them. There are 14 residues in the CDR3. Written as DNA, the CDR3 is TGTGCCAGCAGCCCCTACGCTTATACAGATACGCAGTATTTT. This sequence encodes CASSPYAYTDTQYF.

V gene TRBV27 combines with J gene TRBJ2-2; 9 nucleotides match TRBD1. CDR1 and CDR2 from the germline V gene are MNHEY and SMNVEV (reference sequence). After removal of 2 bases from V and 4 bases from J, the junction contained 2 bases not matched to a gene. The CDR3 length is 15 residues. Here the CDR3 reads CASSLDRGGTGELFF. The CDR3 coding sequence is TGTGCCAGCAGTTTAGACAGGGGGGGCACCGGGGAGCTGTTTTTT.

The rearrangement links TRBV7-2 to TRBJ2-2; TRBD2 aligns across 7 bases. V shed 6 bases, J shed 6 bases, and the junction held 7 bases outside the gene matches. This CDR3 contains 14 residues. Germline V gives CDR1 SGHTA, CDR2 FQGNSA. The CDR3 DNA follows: TGTGCCAGCAGTTCCCGACTAGCTTCCGGGGAGCTGTTTTTT. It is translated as CASSSRLASGELFF.

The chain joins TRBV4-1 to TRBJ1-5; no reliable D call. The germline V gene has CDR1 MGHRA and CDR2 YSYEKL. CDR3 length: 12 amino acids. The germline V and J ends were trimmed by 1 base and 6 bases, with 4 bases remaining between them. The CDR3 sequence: CASSQVSQPQHF. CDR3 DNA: TGCGCCAGCAGCCAAGTCAGTCAGCCCCAGCATTTT.

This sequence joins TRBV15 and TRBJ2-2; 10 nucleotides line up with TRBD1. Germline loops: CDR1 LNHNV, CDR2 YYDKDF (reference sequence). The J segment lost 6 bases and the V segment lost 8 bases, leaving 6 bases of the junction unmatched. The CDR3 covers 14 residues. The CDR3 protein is CATEGQGVAGELFF. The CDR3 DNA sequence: TGTGCCACCGAAGGACAGGGGGTCGCCGGGGAGCTGTTTTTT. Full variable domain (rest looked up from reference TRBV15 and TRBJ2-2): DAMVIQNPRYQVTQFGKPVTLSCSQTLNHNVMYWYQQKSSQAPKLLFHYYDKDFNNEADTPDNFQSRRPNTSFCFLDIRSPGLGDTAMYLCATEGQGVAGELFFGEGSRLTVL.

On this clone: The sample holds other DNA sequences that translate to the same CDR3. This CDR3 is CASSIIRGTEAFF. The CDR3 DNA is TGTGCCAGTAGTATAATCCGGGGGACTGAAGCTTTCTTT. The chain has TRBV19 and TRBJ1-1; the D gene is possibly TRBD1 (5 bases). The germline V gene encodes CDR1 LNHDA and CDR2 SQIVND (reference sequence). The CDR3 is 13 residues long. Between the trimmed V and J ends, which lost 2 bases and 5 bases, there was a span of 9 bases.

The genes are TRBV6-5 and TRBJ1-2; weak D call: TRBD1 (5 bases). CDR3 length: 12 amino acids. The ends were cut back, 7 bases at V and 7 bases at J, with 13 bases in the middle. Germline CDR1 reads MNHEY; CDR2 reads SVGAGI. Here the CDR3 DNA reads TGTGCCAGCACGGAGCCGGGGGTTGGCTACACCTTC. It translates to CASTEPGVGYTF.

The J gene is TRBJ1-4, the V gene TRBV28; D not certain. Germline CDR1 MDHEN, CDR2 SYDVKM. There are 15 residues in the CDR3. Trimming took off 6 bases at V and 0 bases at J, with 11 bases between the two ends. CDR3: CASRAQTATNEKLFF. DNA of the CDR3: TGTGCCAGCAGAGCCCAAACTGCAACTAATGAAAAACTGTTTTTT.

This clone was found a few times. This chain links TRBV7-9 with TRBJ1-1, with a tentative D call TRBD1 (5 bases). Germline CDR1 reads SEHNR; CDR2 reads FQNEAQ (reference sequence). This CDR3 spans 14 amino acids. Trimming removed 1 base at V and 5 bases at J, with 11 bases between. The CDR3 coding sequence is TGTGCCAGCAGCTTAGACAGGCACGATACTGAAGCTTTCTTT. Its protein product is CASSLDRHDTEAFF.

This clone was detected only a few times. CDR3 protein: CASSDTSRQETQYF. Here the CDR3 DNA reads TGTGCCAGCAGTGATACTAGTCGCCAAGAGACCCAGTACTTC. The V call is TRBV2, the J call TRBJ2-5; D possibly corresponds to TRBD2 (5 bases). The germline gives CDR1 SNHLY, CDR2 FYNNEI. CDR3 size: 14 residues. V lost 3 bases to trimming and J lost 1 base, with 9 bases between them.

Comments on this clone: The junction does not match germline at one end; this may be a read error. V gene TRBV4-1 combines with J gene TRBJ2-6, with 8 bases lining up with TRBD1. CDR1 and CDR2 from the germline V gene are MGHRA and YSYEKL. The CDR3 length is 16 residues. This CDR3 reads CASSQLGQAKANGLTF. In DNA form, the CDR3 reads TGCGCCAGCAGCCAATTGGGACAGGCGAAGGCCAACGGCCTGACTTTC.

CDR3 region: CASSPRYGTGELFF. The DNA for the CDR3 is TGTGCCAGCTCACCACGGTACGGGACCGGGGAGCTGTTTTTT. This chain joins TRBV18 and TRBJ2-2; D gene unclear. Germline V CDR1 and CDR2: KGHSH, LQKENI. Trimming pared 1 base from V and 5 bases from J, leaving 8 bases between. The CDR3 is made up of 14 amino acids.

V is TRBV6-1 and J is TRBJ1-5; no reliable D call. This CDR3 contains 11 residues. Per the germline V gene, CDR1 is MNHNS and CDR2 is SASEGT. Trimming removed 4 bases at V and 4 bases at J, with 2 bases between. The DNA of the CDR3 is TGTGCCAGCAGTGCAAATCAGCCCCAGCATTTT. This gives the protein CASSANQPQHF.

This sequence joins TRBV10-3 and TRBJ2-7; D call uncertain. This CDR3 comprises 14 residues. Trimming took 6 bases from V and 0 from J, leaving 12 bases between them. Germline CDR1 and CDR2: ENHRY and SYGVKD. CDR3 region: CAIRNSPSSYEQYF. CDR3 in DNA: TGTGCCATCAGGAACTCCCCGAGCTCCTACGAGCAGTACTTC.

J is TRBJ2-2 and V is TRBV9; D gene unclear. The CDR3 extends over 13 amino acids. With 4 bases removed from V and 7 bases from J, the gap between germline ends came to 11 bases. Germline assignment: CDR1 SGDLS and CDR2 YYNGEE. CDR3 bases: TGTGCCAGCAGCCTCAGTGGTATCGGGGAGCTGTTTTTT. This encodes CASSLSGIGELFF.

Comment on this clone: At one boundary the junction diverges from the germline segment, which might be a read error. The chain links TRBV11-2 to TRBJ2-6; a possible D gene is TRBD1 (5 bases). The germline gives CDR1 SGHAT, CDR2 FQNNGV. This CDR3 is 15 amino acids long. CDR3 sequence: CASSLRLSGANGLTF. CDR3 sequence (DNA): TGTGCCAGCAGCTTACGGCTCTCTGGGGCCAACGGCCTGACTTTC.

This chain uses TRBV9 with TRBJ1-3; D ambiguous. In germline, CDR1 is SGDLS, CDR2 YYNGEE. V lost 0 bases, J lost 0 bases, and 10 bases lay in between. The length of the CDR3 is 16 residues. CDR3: CASSVDFANSGNTIYF. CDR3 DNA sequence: TGTGCCAGCAGCGTAGACTTCGCCAACTCTGGAAACACCATATATTTT.

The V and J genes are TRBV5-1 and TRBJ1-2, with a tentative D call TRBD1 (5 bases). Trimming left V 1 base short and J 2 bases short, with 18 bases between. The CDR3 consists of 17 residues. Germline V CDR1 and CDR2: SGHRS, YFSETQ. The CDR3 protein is CASSLRGLRDSNYGYTF. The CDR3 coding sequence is TGCGCCAGCAGCTTGAGGGGCTTGAGGGACTCCAACTATGGCTACACCTTC.

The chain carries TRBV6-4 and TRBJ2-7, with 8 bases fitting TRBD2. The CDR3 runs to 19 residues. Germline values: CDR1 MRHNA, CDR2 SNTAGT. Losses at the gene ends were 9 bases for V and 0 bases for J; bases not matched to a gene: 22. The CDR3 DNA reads TGTGCCAGAAGGTTGTGGAGACAAAAGGGACTAGTATTCTCCTACGAGCAGTACTTC. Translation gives CARRLWRQKGLVFSYEQYF.

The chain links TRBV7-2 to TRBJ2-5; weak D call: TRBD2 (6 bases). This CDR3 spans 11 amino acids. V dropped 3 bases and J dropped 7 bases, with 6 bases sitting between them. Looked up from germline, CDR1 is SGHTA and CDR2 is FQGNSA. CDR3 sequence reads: CASSFSGTQYF. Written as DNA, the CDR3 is TGTGCCAGCAGCTTTAGCGGGACCCAGTACTTC. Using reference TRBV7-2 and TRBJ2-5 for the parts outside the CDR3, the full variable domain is GAGVSQSPSNKVTEKGKDVELRCDPISGHTALYWYRQSLGQGLEFLIYFQGNSAPDKSGLPSDRFSAERTGGSVSTLTIQRTQQEDSAVYLCASSFSGTQYFGPGTRLLVL.

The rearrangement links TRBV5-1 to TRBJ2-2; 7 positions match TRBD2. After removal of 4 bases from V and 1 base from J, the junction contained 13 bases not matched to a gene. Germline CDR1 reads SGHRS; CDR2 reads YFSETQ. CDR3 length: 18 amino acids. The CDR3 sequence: CASSPTGGGAENTGELFF. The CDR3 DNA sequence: TGCGCCAGCAGCCCGACCGGCGGGGGAGCGGAGAACACCGGGGAGCTGTTTTTT.

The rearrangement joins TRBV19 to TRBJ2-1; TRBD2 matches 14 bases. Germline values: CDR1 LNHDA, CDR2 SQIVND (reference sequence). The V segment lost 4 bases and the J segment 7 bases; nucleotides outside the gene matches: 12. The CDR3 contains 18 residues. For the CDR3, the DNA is TGTGCCAGTAGTAGGAGACTAGCGGGAGGGCCAATTGAAAATGAGCAGTTCTTC. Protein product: CASSRRLAGGPIENEQFF.

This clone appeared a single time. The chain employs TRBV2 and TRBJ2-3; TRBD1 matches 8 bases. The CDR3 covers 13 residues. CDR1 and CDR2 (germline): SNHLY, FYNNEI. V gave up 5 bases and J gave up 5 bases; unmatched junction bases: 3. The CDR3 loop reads CASSPDREDTQYF. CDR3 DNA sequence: TGTGCCAGCAGTCCGGACAGGGAAGATACGCAGTATTTT.

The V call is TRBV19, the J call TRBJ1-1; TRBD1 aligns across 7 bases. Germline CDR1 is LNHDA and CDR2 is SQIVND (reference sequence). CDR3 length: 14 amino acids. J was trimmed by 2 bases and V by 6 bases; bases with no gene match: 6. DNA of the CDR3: TGTGCCAGTAGGGTGACAGGGCCCAACACTGAAGCTTTCTTT. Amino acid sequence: CASRVTGPNTEAFF.

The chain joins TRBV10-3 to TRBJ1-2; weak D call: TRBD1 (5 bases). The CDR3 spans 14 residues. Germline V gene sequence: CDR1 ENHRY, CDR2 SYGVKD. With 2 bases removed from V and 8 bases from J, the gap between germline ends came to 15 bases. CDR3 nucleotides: TGTGCCATCAGTGAGGAGACCGGACACGAGGGCTACACCTTC. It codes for CAISEETGHEGYTF.

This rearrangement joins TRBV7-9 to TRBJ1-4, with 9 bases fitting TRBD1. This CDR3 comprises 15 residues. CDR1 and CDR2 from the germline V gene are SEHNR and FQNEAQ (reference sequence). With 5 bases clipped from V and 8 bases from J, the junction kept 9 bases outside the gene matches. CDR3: CASSRGQGQYEKLFF. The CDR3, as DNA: TGTGCCAGCAGCAGGGGACAGGGACAGTACGAAAAACTGTTTTTT.